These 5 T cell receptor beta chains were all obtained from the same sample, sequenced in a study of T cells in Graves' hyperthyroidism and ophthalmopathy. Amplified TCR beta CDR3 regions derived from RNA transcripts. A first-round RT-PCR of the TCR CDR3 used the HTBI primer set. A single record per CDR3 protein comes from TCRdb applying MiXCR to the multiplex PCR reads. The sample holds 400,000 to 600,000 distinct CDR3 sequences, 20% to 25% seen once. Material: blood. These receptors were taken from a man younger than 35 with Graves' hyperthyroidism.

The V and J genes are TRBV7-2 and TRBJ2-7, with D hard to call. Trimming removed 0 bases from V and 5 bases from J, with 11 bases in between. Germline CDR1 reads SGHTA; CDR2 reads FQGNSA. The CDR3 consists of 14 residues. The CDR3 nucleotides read TGTGCCAGCAGCTTAGCATACAGAGGCCACGAGCAGTACTTC. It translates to CASSLAYRGHEQYF.

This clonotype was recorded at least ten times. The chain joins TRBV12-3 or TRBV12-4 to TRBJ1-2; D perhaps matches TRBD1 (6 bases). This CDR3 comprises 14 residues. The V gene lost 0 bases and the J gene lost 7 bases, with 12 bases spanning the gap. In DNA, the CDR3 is TGTGCCAGCAGTTTAGCGAGGAGGGGGGTTGGCTACACCTTC. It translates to CASSLARRGVGYTF.

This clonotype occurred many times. DNA of the CDR3: TGTGCCATCAGTGAGTTGGGCAGGGGAAGCGAGCAGTACTTC. Encoded protein: CAISELGRGSEQYF. V gene TRBV10-3 combines with J gene TRBJ2-7; D is perhaps TRBD1 (6 bases). There are 14 residues in the CDR3. V was cut by 1 base and J by 6 bases, with 13 bases left in between. CDR1 and CDR2 (germline): ENHRY, SYGVKD.

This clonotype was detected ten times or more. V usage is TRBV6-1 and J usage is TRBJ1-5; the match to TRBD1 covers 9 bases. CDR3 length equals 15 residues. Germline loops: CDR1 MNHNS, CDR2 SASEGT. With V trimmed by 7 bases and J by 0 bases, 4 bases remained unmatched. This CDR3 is CASTDRGNSNQPQHF. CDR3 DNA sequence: TGTGCCAGCACGGACAGGGGCAATAGCAATCAGCCCCAGCATTTT.

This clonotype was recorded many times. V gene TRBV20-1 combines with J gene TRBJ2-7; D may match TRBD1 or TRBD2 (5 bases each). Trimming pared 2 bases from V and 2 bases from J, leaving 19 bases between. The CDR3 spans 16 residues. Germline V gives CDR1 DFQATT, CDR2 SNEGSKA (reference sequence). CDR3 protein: CSARSPGAKTPYEQYF. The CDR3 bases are TGCAGTGCTAGATCCCCCGGGGCTAAAACCCCCTACGAGCAGTACTTC.